Listed here are 19 T cell receptor beta chains from one sample, sequenced in a study of OX40 agonist ivuxolimab in advanced cancers. The repertoire was sequenced with immunoSEQ multiplex PCR; TCRdb's copy has only in-frame clones and lacks some. The sample consists of about 73,000 clones, 80% to 95% of them appearing once. This specimen was CD4+ or CD8+ T cells sorted from blood, taken in a trial of the OX40 agonist ivuxolimab. The receptors stem from an adult with an advanced solid tumor such as melanoma, head and neck, liver or kidney cancer.

The rearrangement links TRBV30 to TRBJ2-5; TRBD2 matches at 10 bases. From germline, CDR1 is GTSNPN and CDR2 SVGIG (reference sequence). J lost 5 bases, V lost 3 bases, and 12 bases had no gene match. The CDR3 is made up of 16 amino acids. The CDR3 DNA reads as TGTGCCTGGAGGGAGAAGACTAGCGGGTTCTGGGAGACCCAGTACTTC. This gives the protein CAWREKTSGFWETQYF.

This clone was seen once. V usage is TRBV18 and J usage is TRBJ2-1, with 10 bases lining up with TRBD1. CDR3 length: 15 residues. Germline V lookup: CDR1 KGHSH, CDR2 LQKENI. J was trimmed by 7 bases and V by 2 bases; bases with no gene match: 5. DNA for the CDR3: TGTGCCAGCTCACCAGTGACAGGGGGCCCAAATGAGCAGTTCTTC. Translated: CASSPVTGGPNEQFF.

The chain joins TRBV7-3 to TRBJ2-1, with 9 nucleotides matching TRBD2. The CDR3 contains 15 residues. Unmatched junction bases numbered 1, after V lost 3 bases and J lost 1 base. Looked up from germline, CDR1 is SGHTA and CDR2 is FQGTGA. CDR3 bases: TGTGCCAGCAGCTTTAGCGGGAGTTCCTACAATGAGCAGTTCTTC. Translated, it gives CASSFSGSSYNEQFF.

J is TRBJ1-1 and V is TRBV16, with D possibly being TRBD1 (5 bases). Germline V gene sequence: CDR1 KGHSY, CDR2 FQNENV. CDR3 length: 14 residues. Trimming took 5 bases from V and 1 from J, leaving 11 bases between them. The DNA for the CDR3 is TGTGCCAGCAGCACATATACAGGGAACACTGAAGCTTTCTTT. Its translation: CASSTYTGNTEAFF. Complete variable domain (other parts from reference TRBV16 and TRBJ1-1): GEEVAQTPKHLVRGEGQKAKLYCAPIKGHSYVFWYQQVLKNEFKFLISFQNENVFDETGMPKERFSAKCLPNSPCSLEIQATKLEDSAVYFCASSTYTGNTEAFFGQGTRLTVV.

V gene TRBV5-6 combines with J gene TRBJ1-1; D remains unclear. Germline CDR1 SGHDT, CDR2 YYEEEE. The CDR3 runs to 15 residues. V lost 0 bases to trimming and J lost 0 bases, with 9 bases between them. CDR3 nucleotide sequence: TGTGCCAGCAGCTTGGACAAGTTCCTGAACACTGAAGCTTTCTTT. This translates into CASSLDKFLNTEAFF.

The chain employs TRBV13 and TRBJ2-5; 7 nucleotides line up with TRBD2. Germline V gene sequence: CDR1 PRHDT, CDR2 FYEKMQ (reference sequence). The CDR3 totals 14 residues. After removal of 3 bases from V and 4 bases from J, the junction contained 5 bases not matched to a gene. The CDR3 nucleotides are TGTGCCAGCAGCTTTCGGGAGGCGGGAGAGACCCAGTACTTC. This translates into CASSFREAGETQYF.

The chain combines TRBV7-2 with TRBJ2-7; 9 nucleotides line up with TRBD2. V trimming: 6 bases; J trimming: 2 bases; junction bases outside the gene matches: 8. Germline CDR1 reads SGHTA; CDR2 reads FQGNSA. The CDR3 extends over 15 amino acids. The CDR3 coding sequence is TGTGCCAGCAGTTTCGACCTAGCGGGAACCTACGAGCAGTACTTC. Protein: CASSFDLAGTYEQYF.

This chain links TRBV4-3 with TRBJ2-5; the match to TRBD1 covers 12 bases. The length of the CDR3 is 17 residues. The germline V gene has CDR1 LGHNA and CDR2 YSLEER. V lost 1 base to trimming and J lost 8 bases; unmatched junction nucleotides: 11. The DNA for the CDR3 is TGCGCCAGCAGCCAAGGAAACCCATTGGGACAGGGGGCCACCCAGTACTTC. It translates to CASSQGNPLGQGATQYF.

V is TRBV19 and J is TRBJ2-7; 7 bases fit TRBD2. Per the germline V gene, CDR1 is LNHDA and CDR2 is SQIVND (reference sequence). V was pared by 5 bases and J by 7 bases, with 17 bases of the junction left unmatched. The CDR3 covers 16 residues. The CDR3 DNA reads TGTGCCAGTAGTTCGGGCGGGAGTAATTGGTCCGGAGAGCAGTACTTC. The encoded protein is CASSSGGSNWSGEQYF.

This chain links TRBV19 with TRBJ1-2; 9 bases map to TRBD1. The CDR3 is 14 amino acids. Trimming removed 4 bases from V and 4 bases from J; junction bases left unmatched: 4. Germline CDR1 LNHDA, CDR2 SQIVND (reference sequence). The CDR3 region is CASSTGTGLYGYTF. CDR3 DNA: TGTGCCAGTAGTACCGGGACAGGGCTCTATGGCTACACCTTC.

This sequence joins TRBV5-1 and TRBJ2-3; 13 bases align to TRBD2. The CDR3 has 18 amino acids. Germline values: CDR1 SGHRS, CDR2 YFSETQ. V trimming: 0 bases; J trimming: 0 bases; junction bases outside the gene matches: 4. In nucleotides, the CDR3 is TGCGCCAGCAGCTTGGGACTAGCGGGAGGAGTTAGCACAGATACGCAGTATTTT. Protein: CASSLGLAGGVSTDTQYF. The complete variable domain, with remaining parts taken from reference TRBV5-1 and TRBJ2-3, reads KAGVTQTPRYLIKTRGQQVTLSCSPISGHRSVSWYQQTPGQGLQFLFEYFSETQRNKGNFPGRFSGRQFSNSRSEMNVSTLELGDSALYLCASSLGLAGGVSTDTQYFGPGTRLTVL.

The chain is built from TRBV19 and TRBJ2-4; a weak D match, TRBD1 (5 bases). Trimming pared 4 bases from V and 4 bases from J, leaving 14 bases between. The CDR3 is made up of 15 amino acids. Looked up from germline, CDR1 is LNHDA and CDR2 is SQIVND (reference sequence). The CDR3 region has the DNA TGTGCCAGTAGTACGGAGCCAAGGGGTAAAAACATTCAGTACTTC. Protein product: CASSTEPRGKNIQYF.

The chain couples TRBV10-3 to TRBJ1-5; D not certain. CDR1 ENHRY and CDR2 SYGVKD come from the germline V gene. There are 15 residues in the CDR3. Between the trimmed V and J ends, which lost 3 bases and 4 bases, there was a span of 13 bases. The CDR3, as DNA: TGTGCCATCAGTGACAGGCGCTTAAATAATCAGCCCCAGCATTTT. It encodes CAISDRRLNNQPQHF.

This rearrangement joins TRBV25-1 to TRBJ1-2, with D hard to call. V gave up 6 bases and J gave up 8 bases, with 22 bases separating them. In germline, CDR1 is MGHDK, CDR2 SYGVNS. The CDR3 spans 15 residues. The CDR3 DNA is TGTGCCAGCAGCCCTCGTGACGAGGCGTTGGGCGGCTACACCTTC. Protein sequence: CASSPRDEALGGYTF.

This chain links TRBV6-1 with TRBJ1-5; no definite D call. The V end was cut by 8 bases, the J end by 7 bases, with 15 bases between. The CDR3 consists of 13 residues. CDR1 and CDR2 (germline): MNHNS, SASEGT. As DNA, the CDR3 is TGTGCCAGCGATGTCCCTCAGTCCCAGCCCCAGCATTTT. Its protein product is CASDVPQSQPQHF.

This chain links TRBV1 with TRBJ2-1. TRBV1 is assigned pseudogene status. The CDR3 is 13 amino acids. The CDR3 sequence: CTSSQDHGNEQFF. CDR3 nucleotides: TGCACCAGCAGCCAAGATCACGGAAATGAGCAGTTCTTC.

This chain uses TRBV5-1 with TRBJ2-5, with a tentative D call TRBD2 (5 bases). The V gene's germline CDR1 is SGHRS and CDR2 YFSETQ. The CDR3 contains 11 residues. V lost 7 bases to trimming and J lost 5 bases, with 9 bases between them. In DNA form, the CDR3 reads TGCGCCAGCTCGAGGGATGAGACCCAGTACTTC. Amino acids: CASSRDETQYF.

J is TRBJ1-1 and V is TRBV7-9; D is unclear. This CDR3 spans 14 amino acids. Trimming took 2 bases from V and 3 from J, leaving 10 bases between them. Germline CDR1 reads SEHNR; CDR2 reads FQNEAQ (reference sequence). CDR3 sequence (DNA): TGTGCCAGCAGCTTAACTGACCTGGACACTGAAGCTTTCTTT. Its protein product is CASSLTDLDTEAFF.

This chain connects TRBV9 to TRBJ2-1, with 11 bases aligning to TRBD2. The CDR3 has 14 residues. With 6 bases clipped from V and 5 bases from J, the junction kept 4 bases outside the gene matches. Germline CDR1 is SGDLS and CDR2 is YYNGEE. The CDR3 sequence: CASNPGLADNEQFF. DNA for the CDR3: TGTGCCAGCAACCCGGGACTAGCGGACAATGAGCAGTTCTTC.